This T cell receptor delta chain was sequenced for a study of gamma-delta T cells after stem cell transplantation. TCRdb re-called the RT-PCR reads using CATT. The data show about 1,400 delta-chain clones, 6% to 8% seen once. A note on this clone: A much larger clone differs from this one at a single base, so this may be a read error.

In germline, CDR1 is GEAIGNYY, CDR2 EKD. The CDR3 has 22 residues. The sequencing sample was made of gamma-delta T cells. V and J are TRDV2 and TRDJ3; 10 bases are shared with TRDD3. This sequence was found in a human donor. It is not recorded whose cells these are; they may come from a transplant donor. The CDR3 DNA follows: TGTGCCTGTGACACGGGCTTTCGTACTGGGGGATTGGAAACCTGGGACACCCGAAAGATGTTTTTC. This sequence encodes CACDTGFRTGGLETWDTRKMFF.